These T cell receptor beta chains were read from a single sample in a study of human T cells and chemical hapten exposure. TCRdb redid the calling of the RACE reads with MiXCR, one entry per CDR3 protein. This sample carries 150,000 to 200,000 distinct CDR3 sequences, 14% of them seen once, and the ten largest clones take 1.5% to 2%. The sample was whole blood, taken in connection with sensitization to the hapten diphenylcyclopropenone (DPC). Receptors originate from a young woman with alopecia areata. Some clones in this sample may be carry-over from other donors' samples. CDR3s include the opening cysteine and the closing phenylalanine or tryptophan. Fields, in order: D gene, clone size, V gene, J gene, CDR3 DNA, CDR3 protein. D genes are given only for firm matches. The size entry is marked missing in some rows and otherwise reads once, few, many or a size class.

.	many	TRBV7-9	TRBJ1-3	TGTGCCAGCAGCTCGGACACCTCTGGAAACACCATATATTTT	CASSSDTSGNTIYF
.	few	TRBV28	TRBJ2-1	TGTGCCAGTGCGACCCCGGCTGAGCAGTTCTTC	CASATPAEQFF
.	few	TRBV9	TRBJ2-2	TGTGCCAGCAGCGCCCGCGGCACCGGGGAGCTGTTTTTT	CASSARGTGELFF
TRBD1	.	TRBV12-3/TRBV12-4	TRBJ1-5	TGTGCCAGCAGGACCACCGACAGGGCGGCTAATCAGCCCCAGCATTTT	CASRTTDRAANQPQHF
.	.	TRBV28	TRBJ1-1	TGTGCCAGCACCGGCACCAGAGGGGGGAGCACTGAAGCTTTCTTT	CASTGTRGGSTEAFF
.	few	TRBV29-1	TRBJ2-2	TGCAGCGTTGGCTTCAACACCGGGGAGCTGTTTTTT	CSVGFNTGELFF
.	few	TRBV7-2	TRBJ1-5	TGTGCCAGCAGCTTATATAGGGGTGAACAGCCCCAGCATTTT	CASSLYRGEQPQHF
.	many	TRBV12-3/TRBV12-4	TRBJ1-1	TGTGCCAGCAGTTTAGTTGGGGGGCACGCTGAAGCTTTCTTT	CASSLVGGHAEAFF
.	many	TRBV20-1	TRBJ2-5	TGCAGTGCTAGAGATTCGGTGGGGGGGCTTGAGACCCAGTACTTC	CSARDSVGGLETQYF
.	few	TRBV28	TRBJ2-7	TGTGCCAGCAGCCCAGGGGGAGGGAACGAGCAGTACTTC	CASSPGGGNEQYF
TRBD2	few	TRBV29-1	TRBJ2-4	TGCAGCGTTGAAGGTTTGCGGGAGGGCCCTGGAAACATTCAGTACTTC	CSVEGLREGPGNIQYF
.	.	TRBV21-1	TRBJ2-6	TGTGCCAGCAGCGTCCCGGGACAGGGGGCTTCTGGGGCCAACGTCCTGACTTTC	CASSVPGQGASGANVLTF
.	few	TRBV9	TRBJ2-2	TGTGCCAGTAGACAGGCCAACACCGGGGAGCTGTTTTTT	CASRQANTGELFF
TRBD2	few	TRBV6-5	TRBJ2-1	TGTGCCAGCAGTTACTCGAGGGCTAGCGGGAAGTACAATGAGCAGTTCTTC	CASSYSRASGKYNEQFF
.	.	TRBV28	TRBJ1-5	TGTGCCAGCAGTACCTCCGGGACATTCAATCAGCCCCAGCATTTT	CASSTSGTFNQPQHF
.	many	TRBV18	TRBJ1-4	TGTGCCAGCTCATTAGCGGATAATGAAAAACTGTTTTTT	CASSLADNEKLFF
.	.	TRBV24-1	TRBJ2-1	TGTGCCACGAGCGACCATTCGAGGATATATGAGCAGTTCTTC	CATSDHSRIYEQFF
.	.	TRBV25-1	TRBJ2-1	TGTGCCAGCAGTGAAGAAACTAGGTCCAATGAGCAGTTCTTC	CASSEETRSNEQFF
.	few	TRBV27	TRBJ1-2	TGTGCCAGCAGTCCGGGGAACAGTATAAACTATGGCTACACCTTC	CASSPGNSINYGYTF
.	few	TRBV12-3/TRBV12-4	TRBJ1-1	TGTGCCAGCAGTTTCTCCCAGTCCACTGAAGCTTTCTTT	CASSFSQSTEAFF
TRBD1	.	TRBV24-1	TRBJ2-1	TGTGCCACCAGTGTCCCGACAGGGGGCTCCTACAATGAGCAGTTCTTC	CATSVPTGGSYNEQFF
.	.	TRBV5-1	TRBJ1-1	TGCGCCAGCAGCCGGGAGGGGAGGGAAGCTTTCTTT	CASSREGREAFF
.	many	TRBV5-1	TRBJ1-1	TGCGCCAGCAGCTTCTCCCGGGGGCGCGACGTGGCCCATGAAGCTTTCTTT	CASSFSRGRDVAHEAFF